Below are 18 T cell receptor beta chains sequenced from a single sample in a study of T cell repertoires in cytomegalovirus infection. MiXCR, run by TCRdb on the reads, gives a single entry per CDR3 protein. The sample shows some 150,000 distinct CDR3 sequences, 23% of them seen only once. Source material: PBMCs. All receptors derive from a human donor in good health (CMV status not recorded). Some clones in this sample may be carry-over from other donors' samples.

This chain joins TRBV7-8 and TRBJ2-3, with TRBD2 matching 11 bases. The CDR3 has 16 residues. Germline-derived CDR1 and CDR2 are SGHVS and FQNEAQ. V lost 5 bases and J lost 1; bases outside the gene matches: 5. For the CDR3, the DNA is TGTGCCAGCAGCCGTGGGACTAGCGGAGGCACAGATACGCAGTATTTT. The encoded protein is CASSRGTSGGTDTQYF.

The chain uses TRBV27 and TRBJ2-5; D assignment may be TRBD1 or TRBD2 (6 bases each). Germline lookup yields CDR1 MNHEY and CDR2 SMNVEV (reference sequence). The V gene lost 5 bases and the J gene lost 3 bases, with 19 bases spanning the gap. CDR3 length: 16 amino acids. The CDR3 sequence is CASSPYWGAQEETQYF. CDR3 nucleotides: TGTGCCAGCAGTCCCTACTGGGGGGCCCAGGAAGAGACCCAGTACTTC.

This clonotype was seen a few times. The chain uses TRBV20-1 and TRBJ2-2; D gene ambiguous. Trimming took 1 base from V and 7 from J, leaving 4 bases between them. Germline V gives CDR1 DFQATT, CDR2 SNEGSKA (reference sequence). The CDR3 is made up of 11 amino acids. CDR3 DNA: TGCAGTGCTAGAGCCGGCGGGGAGCTGTTTTTT. This gives the protein CSARAGGELFF.

The chain links TRBV29-1 to TRBJ1-2; possibly TRBD1 for D (6 bases). Germline CDR1 and CDR2: SQVTM and ANQGSEA. With 0 bases removed from V and 7 bases from J, the gap between germline ends came to 15 bases. The CDR3 length is 14 residues. CDR3 sequence: CSVEDLKGGAGYTF. The CDR3 DNA sequence: TGCAGCGTTGAAGATCTTAAGGGGGGAGCTGGCTACACCTTC.

This chain joins TRBV29-1 and TRBJ1-3, with no clear D. Trimming removed 8 bases at V and 1 base at J, with 12 bases between. The V gene's germline CDR1 is SQVTM and CDR2 ANQGSEA. This CDR3 has 13 residues. The CDR3 sequence: CSTDGESGNTIYF. DNA of the CDR3: TGCAGCACGGACGGTGAATCTGGAAACACCATATATTTT.

The rearrangement links TRBV7-9 to TRBJ2-7; TRBD1 agrees at 11 bases. V dropped 8 bases and J dropped 3; count of bases not matched to a gene: 3. The CDR3 is 13 residues long. Germline CDR1 and CDR2: SEHNR and FQNEAQ (reference sequence). CDR3 coding DNA: TGTGCCAGCTCGGACAGGGGGCTCTACGAGCAGTACTTC. Its protein product is CASSDRGLYEQYF.

This clonotype was detected a few times. Here the CDR3 reads CASSRNSQQETQYF. The CDR3 DNA reads as TGTGCCAGCAGTCGAAACAGTCAACAAGAGACCCAGTACTTC. This rearrangement joins TRBV2 to TRBJ2-5; D unclear. The CDR3 spans 14 residues. The germline V and J ends were trimmed by 5 bases and 2 bases, with 12 bases remaining between them. CDR1 and CDR2 (germline): SNHLY, FYNNEI.

This clonotype was picked up one time. A read error may produce the germline difference seen at one junction end. This chain links TRBV7-2 with TRBJ2-2; D gene ambiguous. Germline lookup yields CDR1 SGHTA and CDR2 FQGNSA. The CDR3 has 12 amino acids. The CDR3 loop reads CASTPRVGELFF. Here the CDR3 DNA reads TGTGCGAGCACCCCTCGTGTCGGGGAGCTGTTTTTT. The whole variable domain, filled in from reference TRBV7-2 and TRBJ2-2, reads GAGVSQSPSNKVTEKGKDVELRCDPISGHTALYWYRQSLGQGLEFLIYFQGNSAPDKSGLPSDRFSAERTGGSVSTLTIQRTQQEDSAVYLCASTPRVGELFFGEGSRLTVL.

This clonotype was counted between two and nine times. The chain is built from TRBV29-1 and TRBJ2-2; 15 bases fit TRBD2. V lost 7 bases to trimming and J lost 1 base; unmatched junction nucleotides: 1. Per the germline V gene, CDR1 is SQVTM and CDR2 is ANQGSEA. CDR3 size: 15 residues. The CDR3 spells CSAGLAGGNTGELFF. The DNA of the CDR3 is TGCAGCGCGGGACTAGCGGGAGGGAACACCGGGGAGCTGTTTTTT.

This chain links TRBV7-2 with TRBJ2-1; 11 bases match TRBD2. The CDR3 has 18 amino acids. Germline CDR1 SGHTA, CDR2 FQGNSA. V trimming: 1 base; J trimming: 7 bases; junction bases outside the gene matches: 12. CDR3 DNA: TGTGCCAGCAGCTTAGACATTAGCGGGGGGGCCAGGTTGAATGAGCAGTTCTTC. Its protein product is CASSLDISGGARLNEQFF.

The chain joins TRBV7-3 to TRBJ2-3; 12 nucleotides align to TRBD2. Germline V gene data show CDR1 as SGHTA and CDR2 as FQGTGA. The CDR3 has 15 residues. After removal of 5 bases from V and 5 bases from J, the junction contained 5 bases not matched to a gene. The CDR3 loop is CASSPGLAGKDTQYF. The CDR3 nucleotides read TGTGCCAGCAGCCCCGGACTAGCGGGAAAAGATACGCAGTATTTT.

This clonotype was seen repeatedly, ten times or more. This chain connects TRBV7-2 to TRBJ2-7; no definite D call. The CDR3 is 14 residues long. Germline V CDR1 and CDR2: SGHTA, FQGNSA. V was cut by 2 bases and J by 3 bases, with 11 bases left in between. CDR3 sequence: CASSLYGDNYEQYF. CDR3 bases: TGTGCCAGCAGCTTATATGGGGATAACTACGAGCAGTACTTC.

This clonotype has just a few counts. The genes are TRBV7-9 and TRBJ1-6; 7 nucleotides agree with TRBD1. There are 15 residues in the CDR3. With 3 bases clipped from V and 7 bases from J, the junction kept 6 bases outside the gene matches. Per the germline V gene, CDR1 is SEHNR and CDR2 is FQNEAQ (reference sequence). Here the CDR3 reads CASSFSGTVNSPLHF. CDR3 coding DNA: TGTGCCAGCAGCTTCTCCGGGACAGTAAATTCACCCCTCCACTTT.

V and J are TRBV12-5 and TRBJ2-1; 9 bases are shared with TRBD2. The CDR3 length is 16 residues. V lost 0 bases to trimming and J lost 7 bases; unmatched junction nucleotides: 7. CDR1 is LGHNT and CDR2 is FRNRAP in the germline V gene. CDR3 nucleotides: TGTGCTAGTGGTTTGGTCTGGGTAGCGGGAGAGAATGAGCAGTTCTTC. Its protein product is CASGLVWVAGENEQFF.

This clonotype appeared a single time. The genes are TRBV7-2 and TRBJ2-2, with D perhaps TRBD2 (6 bases). The CDR3 spans 15 residues. The germline V gene has CDR1 SGHTA and CDR2 FQGNSA. V lost 1 base, J lost 5 bases, and 11 bases lay in between. CDR3 DNA: TGTGCCAGCAGCTTAGAAGAGACTAGAACCGGGGAGCTGTTTTTT. It yields the protein CASSLEETRTGELFF.

The chain carries TRBV3-1 and TRBJ2-7, with D possibly TRBD2 on 5 matching bases. Germline V gene data show CDR1 as LGHDT and CDR2 as YNNKEL (reference sequence). This CDR3 contains 16 residues. V was trimmed by 3 bases and J by 2 bases, leaving 17 bases between them. CDR3 amino acids: CASSHWESRFTYEQYF. DNA of the CDR3: TGTGCCAGCAGCCACTGGGAGTCCCGATTTACCTACGAGCAGTACTTC.

V gene TRBV4-1 combines with J gene TRBJ2-1; the D gene is possibly TRBD2 (5 bases). Germline loops: CDR1 MGHRA, CDR2 YSYEKL. Trimming removed 2 bases at V and 6 bases at J, with 14 bases between. This CDR3 contains 15 residues. CDR3 nucleotides: TGCGCCAGCAGCCAACGGGGAGAGCTAGGCAATGAGCAGTTCTTC. Translation gives CASSQRGELGNEQFF.

The rearrangement links TRBV12-3 or TRBV12-4 to TRBJ1-1; possibly TRBD1 for D (6 bases). The CDR3 has 16 amino acids. The V and J ends lost 5 bases and 10 bases respectively, with 26 bases between them. The CDR3 DNA reads TGTGCCAGCAGTCTCGAAAAGGCGACAGGTCTAATCGGAGCTTTCTTT. It translates to CASSLEKATGLIGAFF.